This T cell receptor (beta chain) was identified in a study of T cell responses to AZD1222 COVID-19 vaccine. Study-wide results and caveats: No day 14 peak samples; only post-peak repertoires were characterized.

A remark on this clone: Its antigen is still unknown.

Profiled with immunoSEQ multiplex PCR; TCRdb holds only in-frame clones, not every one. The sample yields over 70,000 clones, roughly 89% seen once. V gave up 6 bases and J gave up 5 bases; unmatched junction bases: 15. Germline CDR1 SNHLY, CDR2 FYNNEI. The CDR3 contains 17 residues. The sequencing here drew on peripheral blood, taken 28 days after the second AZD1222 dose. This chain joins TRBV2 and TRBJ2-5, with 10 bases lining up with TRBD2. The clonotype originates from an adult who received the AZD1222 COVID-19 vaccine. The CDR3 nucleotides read TGTGCCAGCAGAGTAACGCCGGGACTAGCGACCGGTGAGACCCAGTACTTC. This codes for CASRVTPGLATGETQYF.